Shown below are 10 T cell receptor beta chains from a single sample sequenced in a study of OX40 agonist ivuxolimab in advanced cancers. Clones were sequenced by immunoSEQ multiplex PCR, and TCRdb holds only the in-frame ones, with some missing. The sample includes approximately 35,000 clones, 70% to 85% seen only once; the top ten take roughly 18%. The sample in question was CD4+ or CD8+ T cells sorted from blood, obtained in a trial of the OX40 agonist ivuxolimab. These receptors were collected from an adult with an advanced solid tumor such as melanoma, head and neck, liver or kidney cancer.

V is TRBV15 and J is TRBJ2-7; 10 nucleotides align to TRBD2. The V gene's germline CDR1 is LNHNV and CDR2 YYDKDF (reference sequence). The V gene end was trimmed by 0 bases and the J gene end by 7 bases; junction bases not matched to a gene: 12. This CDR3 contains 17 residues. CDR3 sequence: CATSRDPVLAGVSEQYF. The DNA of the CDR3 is TGTGCCACCAGCAGAGATCCCGTCCTAGCGGGAGTGAGTGAGCAGTACTTC.

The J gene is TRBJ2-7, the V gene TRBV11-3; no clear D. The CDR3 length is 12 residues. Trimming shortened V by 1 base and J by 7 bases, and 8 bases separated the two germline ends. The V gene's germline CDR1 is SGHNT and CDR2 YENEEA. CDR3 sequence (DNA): TGTGCCAGCAGCTTAGGCCCCTGGGAGCAGTACTTC. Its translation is CASSLGPWEQYF. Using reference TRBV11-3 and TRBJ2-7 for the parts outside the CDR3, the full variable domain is EAGVVQSPRYKIIEKKQPVAFWCNPISGHNTLYWYLQNLGQGPELLIRYENEEAVDDSQLPKDRFSAERLKGVDSTLKIQPAELGDSAVYLCASSLGPWEQYFGPGTRLTVT.

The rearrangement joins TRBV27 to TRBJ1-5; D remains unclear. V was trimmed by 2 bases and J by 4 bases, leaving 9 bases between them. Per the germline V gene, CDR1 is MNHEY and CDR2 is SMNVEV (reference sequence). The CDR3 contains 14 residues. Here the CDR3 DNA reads TGTGCCAGCAGTTTACGGGGAAATAATCAGCCCCAGCATTTT. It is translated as CASSLRGNNQPQHF.

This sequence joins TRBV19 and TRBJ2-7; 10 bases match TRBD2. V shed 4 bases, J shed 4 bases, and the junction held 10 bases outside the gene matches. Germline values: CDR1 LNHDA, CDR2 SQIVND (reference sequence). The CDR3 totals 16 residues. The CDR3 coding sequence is TGTGCCAGTAGTACCCCAGGGCTAGCGGGAGCTTACGAGCAGTACTTC. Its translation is CASSTPGLAGAYEQYF.

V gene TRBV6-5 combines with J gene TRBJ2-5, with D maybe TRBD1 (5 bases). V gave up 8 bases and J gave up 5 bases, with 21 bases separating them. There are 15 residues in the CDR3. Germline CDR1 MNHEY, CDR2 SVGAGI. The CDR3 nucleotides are TGTGCCAGCGCTACTCGGGCAGGGAATGCGGAGACCCAGTACTTC. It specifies CASATRAGNAETQYF.

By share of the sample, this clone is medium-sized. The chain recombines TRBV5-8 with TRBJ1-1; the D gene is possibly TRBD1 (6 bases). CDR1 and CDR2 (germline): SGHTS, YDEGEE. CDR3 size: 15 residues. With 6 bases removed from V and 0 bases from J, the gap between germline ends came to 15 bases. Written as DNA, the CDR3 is TGTGCCAGCACCCCGCTGGGGGACATGAACACTGAAGCTTTCTTT. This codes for CASTPLGDMNTEAFF. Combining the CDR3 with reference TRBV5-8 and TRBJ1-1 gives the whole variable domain EAGVTQSPTHLIKTRGQQATLRCSPISGHTSVYWYQQALGLGLQFLLWYDEGEERNRGNFPPRFSGRQFPNYSSELNVNALELEDSALYLCASTPLGDMNTEAFFGQGTRLTVV.

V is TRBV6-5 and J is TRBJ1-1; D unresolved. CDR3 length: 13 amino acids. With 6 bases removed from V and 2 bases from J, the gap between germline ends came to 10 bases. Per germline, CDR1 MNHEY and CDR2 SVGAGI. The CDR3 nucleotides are TGTGCCAGCAGCCTTGATCTTAACACTGAAGCTTTCTTT. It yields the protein CASSLDLNTEAFF.

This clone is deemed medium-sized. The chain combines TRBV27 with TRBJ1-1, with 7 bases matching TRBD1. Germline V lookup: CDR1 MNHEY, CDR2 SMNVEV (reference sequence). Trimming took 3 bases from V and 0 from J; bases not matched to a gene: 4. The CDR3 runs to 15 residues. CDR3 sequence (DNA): TGTGCCAGCAGTTTGACAGGGAACATGAACACTGAAGCTTTCTTT. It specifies CASSLTGNMNTEAFF.

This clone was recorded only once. This chain's CDR3 is CASSSLWASGQETQYF. The CDR3 bases are TGTGCCAGCAGCTCGCTTTGGGCTAGCGGACAAGAGACCCAGTACTTC. The gene calls are TRBV11-2 and TRBJ2-5; TRBD2 agrees at 7 bases. V was pared by 4 bases and J by 2 bases, with 10 bases of the junction left unmatched. Germline CDR1 SGHAT, CDR2 FQNNGV. The CDR3 consists of 16 residues.

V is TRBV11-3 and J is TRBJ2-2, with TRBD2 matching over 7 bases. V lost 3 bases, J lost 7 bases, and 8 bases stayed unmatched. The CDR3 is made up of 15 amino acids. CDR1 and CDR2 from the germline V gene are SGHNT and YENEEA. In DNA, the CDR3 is TGTGCCAGCAGCTTTCCGCGGGGGTCGGGCGGGGAGCTGTTTTTT. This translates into CASSFPRGSGGELFF.